A selection of T cell receptor beta chains follows, all from one sample in a study of blood T cell repertoires in COVID-19. Sequencing was performed with immunoSEQ multiplex PCR; in TCRdb, only in-frame clones are kept and a portion is missing. The sample shows some 520,000 clones, roughly 89% of them seen only once. The sequenced material came from peripheral blood. The receptors were sampled from a young man with COVID-19, enrolled during active disease. CDR3s include the opening cysteine and the closing phenylalanine or tryptophan. Fields, in order: clone size, J gene, D gene, V gene, CDR3 DNA, CDR3 protein. D genes are given only for firm matches. Part of the rows lack a size; the others show once, few, many or a class for expanded clones.

clone size: NA; J gene: TRBJ2-2; D gene: TRBD2; V gene: TRBV28; CDR3 DNA: TGTGCCAGCAGTACACTAGCGGGAGGAATCGGGGAGCTGTTTTTT; CDR3 protein: CASSTLAGGIGELFF
clone size: NA; J gene: TRBJ2-7; D gene: TRBD2; V gene: TRBV7-9; CDR3 DNA: TGTGCCAGCAGCCCCCGGGACTACTCACCCTACGAGCAGTACTTC; CDR3 protein: CASSPRDYSPYEQYF
clone size: NA; J gene: TRBJ2-7; D gene: TRBD2; V gene: TRBV5-1; CDR3 DNA: TGCGCCAGCAGCTCCTACGCGGGAGATCGAATCGAGCAGTACTTC; CDR3 protein: CASSSYAGDRIEQYF
clone size: NA; J gene: TRBJ2-5; D gene: NA; V gene: TRBV7-8; CDR3 DNA: TGTGCCAGCAGCTTAGGGGAATTGGGGAGCCAAGAGACCCAGTACTTC; CDR3 protein: CASSLGELGSQETQYF
clone size: NA; J gene: TRBJ2-2; D gene: TRBD1; V gene: TRBV24-1; CDR3 DNA: TGTGCCACCAGTGCCCCTGACAGGGGAAGTGGGGAGCTGTTTTTT; CDR3 protein: CATSAPDRGSGELFF
clone size: NA; J gene: TRBJ2-7; D gene: NA; V gene: TRBV2; CDR3 DNA: TGTGCCAGCAGGCAAGGGGCCTGGGGCGCATCGTCCTACGAGCAGTACTTC; CDR3 protein: CASRQGAWGASSYEQYF
clone size: NA; J gene: TRBJ2-2; D gene: NA; V gene: TRBV12-3/TRBV12-4; CDR3 DNA: TGTGCCAGCAGGGATGGAGCCGGGGAGCTGTTTTTT; CDR3 protein: CASRDGAGELFF
clone size: NA; J gene: TRBJ2-2; D gene: TRBD1; V gene: TRBV5-4; CDR3 DNA: TGTGCCAGCAGCGTATCGACAGGGGTAAACACCGGGGAGCTGTTTTTT; CDR3 protein: CASSVSTGVNTGELFF
clone size: NA; J gene: TRBJ1-6; D gene: TRBD1; V gene: TRBV25-1; CDR3 DNA: TGTGCCAGCAGTGAATCAGAGTATGGGACAGGCTATAATTCACCCCTCCACTTT; CDR3 protein: CASSESEYGTGYNSPLHF
clone size: NA; J gene: TRBJ2-6; D gene: NA; V gene: TRBV6-5; CDR3 DNA: TGTGCCAGCGGAGATAAGTCCTCTGGGGCCAACGTCCTGACTTTC; CDR3 protein: CASGDKSSGANVLTF
clone size: few; J gene: TRBJ2-2; D gene: TRBD2; V gene: TRBV5-1; CDR3 DNA: TGCGCCAGCAGCTTGGCGGGAGGGCCCGGGGAGCTGTTTTTT; CDR3 protein: CASSLAGGPGELFF
clone size: NA; J gene: TRBJ1-2; D gene: NA; V gene: TRBV29-1; CDR3 DNA: TGCAGCGTTAGGCCAGGCGGGTACTATGGCTACACCTTC; CDR3 protein: CSVRPGGYYGYTF
clone size: NA; J gene: TRBJ2-2; D gene: TRBD1; V gene: TRBV10-2; CDR3 DNA: TGCGCCAGCAGAATACCGGGACAGCTAGCGAACACCGGGGAGCTGTTTTTT; CDR3 protein: CASRIPGQLANTGELFF
clone size: NA; J gene: TRBJ2-2; D gene: NA; V gene: TRBV2; CDR3 DNA: TGTGCCAGCAGCGAACTAGGCCGGAACACCGGGGAGCTGTTTTTT; CDR3 protein: CASSELGRNTGELFF
clone size: NA; J gene: TRBJ2-2; D gene: NA; V gene: TRBV6-4; CDR3 DNA: TGTGCCAGCAGTGACTACTTGCACACCGGGGAGCTGTTTTTT; CDR3 protein: CASSDYLHTGELFF
clone size: NA; J gene: TRBJ2-1; D gene: TRBD2; V gene: TRBV6-6; CDR3 DNA: TGTGCCAGCAGTCTAACCGGCACTAGCGGGGTTTACAATGAGCAGTTCTTC; CDR3 protein: CASSLTGTSGVYNEQFF
clone size: few; J gene: TRBJ1-2; D gene: TRBD1; V gene: TRBV7-8; CDR3 DNA: TGTGCCAGCAGCCGCGGGACAGGGAGGGACTATGGCTACACCTTC; CDR3 protein: CASSRGTGRDYGYTF
clone size: few; J gene: TRBJ2-1; D gene: NA; V gene: TRBV15; CDR3 DNA: TGTGCCACCAGCCGGGGGAATGAGCAGTTCTTC; CDR3 protein: CATSRGNEQFF
clone size: NA; J gene: TRBJ2-2; D gene: TRBD2; V gene: TRBV3-1/TRBV3-2; CDR3 DNA: TGTGCCAGCAGCCAAGAATTAGGGAGGGAAGACACCGGGGAGCTGTTTTTT; CDR3 protein: CASSQELGREDTGELFF
clone size: NA; J gene: TRBJ2-5; D gene: NA; V gene: TRBV7-9; CDR3 DNA: TGTGCCAGCAGCTTAGGGACACGAGAGACCCAGTACTTC; CDR3 protein: CASSLGTRETQYF
clone size: NA; J gene: TRBJ2-7; D gene: TRBD2; V gene: TRBV30; CDR3 DNA: TGTGCCTGGAGTGTATCTAGCGGGCCGAGGGAGCAGTACTTC; CDR3 protein: CAWSVSSGPREQYF
clone size: NA; J gene: TRBJ2-3; D gene: NA; V gene: TRBV12-3/TRBV12-4; CDR3 DNA: TGTGCCAGCAGTTTTGCAGCAGATACGCAGTATTTT; CDR3 protein: CASSFAADTQYF
clone size: NA; J gene: TRBJ1-3; D gene: TRBD1; V gene: TRBV30; CDR3 DNA: TGTGCCTGGACAGGGGGCTCTGGAAACACCATATATTTT; CDR3 protein: CAWTGGSGNTIYF
clone size: once; J gene: TRBJ2-3; D gene: TRBD1; V gene: TRBV9; CDR3 DNA: TGTGCCAGCAGCCGGACAGGGCAGTCTTTCCCCACAGATACGCAGTATTTT; CDR3 protein: CASSRTGQSFPTDTQYF
clone size: NA; J gene: TRBJ2-5; D gene: TRBD1; V gene: TRBV13; CDR3 DNA: TGTGCCAGCAGCCGACAGGGTGGGGCGACCCAGTACTTC; CDR3 protein: CASSRQGGATQYF
clone size: once; J gene: TRBJ2-1; D gene: TRBD2; V gene: TRBV19; CDR3 DNA: TGTGCCAGCCGCAAGGACGGGGGGACTAGCGGGGCCGACAGCTCCTACAATGAGCAGTTCTTC; CDR3 protein: CASRKDGGTSGADSSYNEQFF
clone size: NA; J gene: TRBJ2-5; D gene: TRBD2; V gene: TRBV5-4; CDR3 DNA: TGTGCCAGCGCGGGGGGCCTCCAAGAGACCCAGTACTTC; CDR3 protein: CASAGGLQETQYF
clone size: once; J gene: TRBJ1-4; D gene: NA; V gene: TRBV6-1; CDR3 DNA: TGTGCCAGCAGTGAAAATCGGGAAAAACTGTTTTTT; CDR3 protein: CASSENREKLFF
clone size: once; J gene: TRBJ2-1; D gene: NA; V gene: TRBV7-9; CDR3 DNA: TGTGCCAGCAGCAGAACCGGGATTAAATACAACAATGAGCAGTTCTTC; CDR3 protein: CASSRTGIKYNNEQFF
clone size: NA; J gene: TRBJ1-3; D gene: TRBD1; V gene: TRBV5-1; CDR3 DNA: TGCGCCAGCAGCTTGGCCGCGGGACAGGGAAACACCATATATTTT; CDR3 protein: CASSLAAGQGNTIYF
clone size: NA; J gene: TRBJ1-6; D gene: NA; V gene: TRBV25-1; CDR3 DNA: TGTGCCAGCAGTGAAGACAGCTCCTATAATTCACCCCTCCACTTT; CDR3 protein: CASSEDSSYNSPLHF
clone size: NA; J gene: TRBJ2-7; D gene: NA; V gene: TRBV21-1; CDR3 DNA: TGTGCCAGCAGCAAAGACAGCGAGCAGTACTTC; CDR3 protein: CASSKDSEQYF
clone size: NA; J gene: TRBJ2-3; D gene: NA; V gene: TRBV7-2; CDR3 DNA: TGTGCCAGCAGCCCTAGACAGGCTTTCGGCACAGATACGCAGTATTTT; CDR3 protein: CASSPRQAFGTDTQYF
clone size: NA; J gene: TRBJ2-1; D gene: TRBD2; V gene: TRBV2; CDR3 DNA: TGTGCCAGCAATATGTGGGAGGGCCTCAATGAGCAGTTCTTC; CDR3 protein: CASNMWEGLNEQFF
clone size: NA; J gene: TRBJ2-1; D gene: NA; V gene: TRBV12-3/TRBV12-4; CDR3 DNA: TGTGCCAGCAGCCGGGCGGGACGGCAGTTCTTC; CDR3 protein: CASSRAGRQFF
clone size: NA; J gene: TRBJ2-5; D gene: TRBD2; V gene: TRBV5-8; CDR3 DNA: TGTGCCAGCAGCTTGGGTCTAGTCGGGGGGGCCCGTGAGACCCAGTACTTC; CDR3 protein: CASSLGLVGGARETQYF
clone size: NA; J gene: TRBJ1-2; D gene: NA; V gene: TRBV11-2; CDR3 DNA: TGTGCCAGCAGCTTAAATCGTCGGGGGAATGGCTACACCTTC; CDR3 protein: CASSLNRRGNGYTF
clone size: few; J gene: TRBJ1-2; D gene: NA; V gene: TRBV3-1/TRBV3-2; CDR3 DNA: TGTGCCAGCAGCCAGTATCAAAGCCGCCAGGGAGGTAAAGGCTACACCTTC; CDR3 protein: CASSQYQSRQGGKGYTF
clone size: NA; J gene: TRBJ2-1; D gene: NA; V gene: TRBV27; CDR3 DNA: TGTGCCAGCAGTTCCTACTCGATAGTGGACTACGAGCAGTTCTTC; CDR3 protein: CASSSYSIVDYEQFF
clone size: NA; J gene: TRBJ2-1; D gene: TRBD2; V gene: TRBV19; CDR3 DNA: TGTGCCACCGGACTAGCGGGGGGGTCCTACAATGAGCAGTTCTTC; CDR3 protein: CATGLAGGSYNEQFF
clone size: NA; J gene: TRBJ2-7; D gene: NA; V gene: TRBV5-1; CDR3 DNA: TGCGCCAGCAGCAACCAAAAAGAGTGCTACGAGCAGTACTTC; CDR3 protein: CASSNQKECYEQYF
clone size: NA; J gene: TRBJ2-7; D gene: TRBD2; V gene: TRBV7-9; CDR3 DNA: TGTGCCAGCAGCGCGACTAGCGGGAGCACCGAGCAGTACTTC; CDR3 protein: CASSATSGSTEQYF
clone size: NA; J gene: TRBJ2-7; D gene: TRBD2; V gene: TRBV3-1/TRBV3-2; CDR3 DNA: TGTGCCAGCAGCCCTAGCGGGAGCTCCTACGAGCAGTACTTC; CDR3 protein: CASSPSGSSYEQYF
clone size: few; J gene: TRBJ2-3; D gene: TRBD2; V gene: TRBV5-6; CDR3 DNA: TGTGCCAGCAGCCCGACTAGCGGGCCCCTCAGAGATACGCAGTATTTT; CDR3 protein: CASSPTSGPLRDTQYF
clone size: NA; J gene: TRBJ2-3; D gene: NA; V gene: TRBV14; CDR3 DNA: TGTGCCAGCAGCCAAGGGGGCCGGGCCTATACCACAGATACGCAGTATTTT; CDR3 protein: CASSQGGRAYTTDTQYF
clone size: NA; J gene: TRBJ2-1; D gene: NA; V gene: TRBV7-2; CDR3 DNA: TGTGCCAGCAGCTCGGGGAACAATGAGCAGTTCTTC; CDR3 protein: CASSSGNNEQFF
clone size: NA; J gene: TRBJ2-1; D gene: TRBD2; V gene: TRBV7-9; CDR3 DNA: TGTGCCAGCAGCTTAGCGCTAGCGGCCTACAATGAGCAGTTCTTC; CDR3 protein: CASSLALAAYNEQFF
clone size: NA; J gene: TRBJ2-3; D gene: TRBD2; V gene: TRBV19; CDR3 DNA: TGTGCCAGTACAGGGACTAGCGGGACTAGCACAGATACGCAGTATTTT; CDR3 protein: CASTGTSGTSTDTQYF
clone size: NA; J gene: TRBJ2-5; D gene: NA; V gene: TRBV18; CDR3 DNA: TGTGCCAGCTCCACGGGATGGGGATCCCAAGAGACCCAGTACTTC; CDR3 protein: CASSTGWGSQETQYF
clone size: NA; J gene: TRBJ2-7; D gene: NA; V gene: TRBV10-3; CDR3 DNA: TGTGCCATCAGTGAGGGACACTCCTACGAGCAGTACTTC; CDR3 protein: CAISEGHSYEQYF
clone size: NA; J gene: TRBJ2-5; D gene: NA; V gene: TRBV10-2; CDR3 DNA: TGCGCCAGCAGTGAGTGGGGTAGTCACAATTCCCCGGGGGAAGAGACCCAGTACTTC; CDR3 protein: CASSEWGSHNSPGEETQYF
clone size: NA; J gene: TRBJ2-3; D gene: TRBD2; V gene: TRBV2; CDR3 DNA: TGTGCCAGCAGTGACCGAGCGGGGGGGTCAAGAACGCAGTATTTT; CDR3 protein: CASSDRAGGSRTQYF
clone size: NA; J gene: TRBJ1-1; D gene: NA; V gene: TRBV4-1; CDR3 DNA: TGCGCCAGCAGCCAAAGCAGGGGTAGCACTGAAGCTTTCTTT; CDR3 protein: CASSQSRGSTEAFF
clone size: NA; J gene: TRBJ2-1; D gene: TRBD1; V gene: TRBV7-9; CDR3 DNA: TGTGCCAGCAGCCCGACAGGGAGTAACAATGAGCAGTTCTTC; CDR3 protein: CASSPTGSNNEQFF
clone size: NA; J gene: TRBJ1-1; D gene: NA; V gene: TRBV11-2; CDR3 DNA: TGTGCCAGCAGGTTCGGATACACAGAGAACACTGAAGCTTTCTTT; CDR3 protein: CASRFGYTENTEAFF
clone size: NA; J gene: TRBJ2-7; D gene: TRBD1; V gene: TRBV19; CDR3 DNA: TGTGCTAGTAGTTCACTCCCGGGACAGGGTTCCAACGAGCAGTACTTC; CDR3 protein: CASSSLPGQGSNEQYF
clone size: NA; J gene: TRBJ1-3; D gene: NA; V gene: TRBV5-8; CDR3 DNA: TGTGCCAGCAGCTTTTACGGGGTACTCTCTGGAAACACCATATATTTT; CDR3 protein: CASSFYGVLSGNTIYF
clone size: NA; J gene: TRBJ1-1; D gene: NA; V gene: TRBV10-1; CDR3 DNA: TGCGCCAGCAGTGATGTCAGGGGCGTGGACACTGAAGCTTTCTTT; CDR3 protein: CASSDVRGVDTEAFF
clone size: NA; J gene: TRBJ2-3; D gene: TRBD2; V gene: TRBV27; CDR3 DNA: TGTGCCAGCAGTTTAGTTCTAGCGGGACCAGATACGCAGTATTTT; CDR3 protein: CASSLVLAGPDTQYF
clone size: NA; J gene: TRBJ2-2; D gene: TRBD1; V gene: TRBV18; CDR3 DNA: TGTGCCAGCTCAGGACAGGGGAACACCGGGGAGCTGTTTTTT; CDR3 protein: CASSGQGNTGELFF